This T cell receptor (beta chain) comes out of a study of T cells in Graves' hyperthyroidism and ophthalmopathy. Study background: Initial diagnosis, before any treatment, was when peripheral blood was collected.

From RNA transcripts, TCR beta CDR3 regions were amplified. The TCR CDR3 was amplified in a first-round RT-PCR using the HTBI primer set. MiXCR, applied by TCRdb to the multiplex PCR reads, yields one record per CDR3 protein. The sample has under 800,000 distinct CDR3 sequences, approximately 14% seen once. Graves' hyperthyroidism was deemed stable absent ophthalmopathy progression within 18 months. Clinical symptoms, serum thyroxine and TRAb, thyroid ultrasound and orbital computed tomography were used for the diagnoses. With 5 bases removed from V and 6 bases from J, the gap between germline ends came to 8 bases. The CDR3 runs to 12 residues. CDR1 and CDR2 from the germline V gene are SEHNR and FQNEAQ (reference sequence).

The sequence came from a woman aged 18-29 years with Graves' hyperthyroidism. What was sequenced was blood. The chain has TRBV7-9 and TRBJ2-1; D might be TRBD1 or TRBD2, each matching 5 bases. CDR3 sequence reads: CASSGGFNEQFF. The CDR3 region has the DNA TGTGCCAGCAGCGGGGGATTCAATGAGCAGTTCTTC.